What follows are 32 T cell receptor beta chains derived from one specimen sequenced in a study of blood T cell repertoires in COVID-19 (dated by TCRdb to the early 2020s). Libraries were made using the immunoSEQ multiplex PCR assay. Here the immuneACCESS table is served through TCRdb, limited to in-frame sequences with V and J called. Missing clones are a known gap in these copies; in checked studies unresolved V genes cover under half, and the rest lacks a known reason. For this sample there are over 150,000 clones; roughly four fifths appear just once. Of the sample, 6.5% to 8.5% falls within the top ten clones. Source material: peripheral blood. The receptors derive from a woman aged 70-85 years with COVID-19, enrolled during active disease.

J is TRBJ1-4 and V is TRBV4-1; maybe TRBD1 (5 bases). Trimming took 0 bases from V and 7 from J, leaving 15 bases between them. Looked up from germline, CDR1 is MGHRA and CDR2 is YSYEKL. The CDR3 extends over 16 amino acids. CDR3 in amino acids: CASSQDYSRVVEKLFF. CDR3 nucleotide sequence: TGCGCCAGCAGCCAAGACTATTCCAGGGTGGTTGAAAAACTGTTTTTT.

This chain uses TRBV19 with TRBJ1-5; no firm D call. The length of the CDR3 is 18 residues. The germline gives CDR1 LNHDA, CDR2 SQIVND (reference sequence). With 0 bases removed from V and 0 bases from J, the gap between germline ends came to 15 bases. The CDR3 DNA follows: TGTGCCAGTAGTATAGACGGGAGCCTCCTCTCTAGCAATCAGCCCCAGCATTTT. Amino acid sequence: CASSIDGSLLSSNQPQHF. The full variable domain, completed using reference TRBV19 and TRBJ1-5, is DGGITQSPKYLFRKEGQNVTLSCEQNLNHDAMYWYRQDPGQGLRLIYYSQIVNDFQKGDIAEGYSVSREKKESFPLTVTSAQKNPTAFYLCASSIDGSLLSSNQPQHFGDGTRLSIL.

J is TRBJ2-7 and V is TRBV28, with a possible D match to TRBD2 (7 bases). V was trimmed by 3 bases and J by 4 bases, leaving 13 bases between them. In germline, CDR1 is MDHEN, CDR2 SYDVKM. The CDR3 loop spans 14 amino acids. The CDR3, as DNA: TGTGCCAGCAGTTTTGGGGGGGCGCAGTACGAGCAGTACTTC. Translating it yields CASSFGGAQYEQYF.

The chain joins TRBV19 to TRBJ2-2; TRBD2 matches at 9 bases. CDR1 is LNHDA and CDR2 is SQIVND in the germline V gene (reference sequence). Unmatched junction bases numbered 12, after V lost 3 bases and J lost 4 bases. The CDR3 extends over 18 amino acids. This chain's CDR3 is CASSILRGLAGFTGELFF. The DNA for the CDR3 is TGTGCCAGTAGTATTCTGAGAGGGCTAGCGGGATTCACCGGGGAGCTGTTTTTT.

Regarding this clone: The same CDR3 can be traced to other DNA sequences in this sample. The chain recombines TRBV18 with TRBJ2-7; D possibly corresponds to TRBD1 (7 bases). V was clipped by 4 bases and J by 1 base, with 11 bases between them. The CDR3 has 14 amino acids. Germline V gene sequence: CDR1 KGHSH, CDR2 LQKENI. CDR3 in amino acids: CASSRAGGSYEQYF. The CDR3 DNA reads TGTGCCAGCTCACGGGCAGGGGGGTCCTACGAGCAGTACTTC.

This rearrangement joins TRBV7-9 to TRBJ1-1, with 9 bases lining up with TRBD1. The trim removed 1 base at V and 5 bases at J, leaving 2 bases unmatched. Germline V gene data show CDR1 as SEHNR and CDR2 as FQNEAQ (reference sequence). CDR3 length: 14 amino acids. CDR3 coding DNA: TGTGCCAGCAGCTTAGGACAGGGGGAAACTGAAGCTTTCTTT. It yields the protein CASSLGQGETEAFF.

The chain carries TRBV13 and TRBJ1-6; D possibly corresponds to TRBD1 (5 bases). The CDR3 contains 15 residues. Germline CDR1 and CDR2: PRHDT and FYEKMQ (reference sequence). V lost 5 bases to trimming and J lost 5 bases, with 13 bases between them. This CDR3 is CASSTGTGDNSPLHF. The CDR3 coding sequence is TGTGCCAGCAGCACGGGGACGGGGGATAATTCACCCCTCCACTTT.

The chain combines TRBV7-6 with TRBJ1-3; no clear D. The CDR3 is made up of 18 amino acids. Germline loops: CDR1 SGHVS, CDR2 FNYEAQ. V shed 3 bases and J shed 0 bases, with 18 bases lying between them. CDR3 nucleotides: TGTGCCAGCAGCTTTGGTGGAGGAGGTCCGCTCTCTGGAAACACCATATATTTT. The encoded protein is CASSFGGGGPLSGNTIYF.

This clone was seen only a few times. This sequence joins TRBV6-5 and TRBJ2-2; 8 bases match TRBD2. V lost 2 bases, J lost 3 bases, and 5 bases stayed unmatched. In germline, CDR1 is MNHEY, CDR2 SVGAGI. CDR3 length: 16 residues. As DNA, the CDR3 is TGTGCCAGCAGTTACGGGGCGGGAGGATACACCGGGGAGCTGTTTTTT. This codes for CASSYGAGGYTGELFF.

V usage is TRBV6-6 and J usage is TRBJ1-1; no reliable D call. V gave up 0 bases and J gave up 2 bases, with 10 bases separating them. Looked up from germline, CDR1 is MNHNY and CDR2 is SVGAGI (reference sequence). The CDR3 is 15 residues long. CDR3 amino acids: CASSYSIQANTEAFF. The CDR3 bases are TGTGCCAGCAGTTACTCGATTCAGGCCAACACTGAAGCTTTCTTT.

This clone appeared a single time. This sequence joins TRBV29-1 and TRBJ1-2; D gene ambiguous. The CDR3 is made up of 11 amino acids. With 4 bases removed from V and 7 bases from J, the gap between germline ends came to 10 bases. Germline lookup yields CDR1 SQVTM and CDR2 ANQGSEA. The CDR3 sequence: CSVAGISGYTF. The CDR3 nucleotides are TGCAGCGTTGCAGGTATTAGTGGCTACACCTTC.

V is TRBV15 and J is TRBJ2-3; D is uncertain. Trimming took off 0 bases at V and 4 bases at J, with 5 bases between the two ends. The germline V gene has CDR1 LNHNV and CDR2 YYDKDF (reference sequence). This CDR3 region has 13 residues. CDR3 amino acids: CATSRELPDTQYF. The CDR3 nucleotides are TGTGCCACCAGCAGAGAACTACCAGATACGCAGTATTTT.

Only a few counts were recorded for this clone. The chain recombines TRBV7-2 with TRBJ2-1; 10 bases agree with TRBD2. The junction had 4 bases not matched to a gene; V was cut back by 2 bases and J by 6 bases. This CDR3 is built from 15 residues. The germline CDR1 and CDR2 sequences are SGHTA and FQGNSA. This chain's CDR3 is CASSLRSGRINEQFF. The CDR3 nucleotides are TGTGCCAGCAGCTTACGTAGCGGGAGGATCAATGAGCAGTTCTTC. The full variable domain, completed using reference TRBV7-2 and TRBJ2-1, is GAGVSQSPSNKVTEKGKDVELRCDPISGHTALYWYRQSLGQGLEFLIYFQGNSAPDKSGLPSDRFSAERTGGSVSTLTIQRTQQEDSAVYLCASSLRSGRINEQFFGPGTRLTVL.

The V gene is TRBV3-1 (or the pseudogene TRBV3-2), the J gene TRBJ2-6; 9 bases agree with TRBD1. This CDR3 region has 19 residues. V gave up 1 base and J gave up 2 bases; unmatched junction bases: 9. CDR1 LGHDT and CDR2 YNNKEL come from the germline V gene (reference sequence). The CDR3 DNA follows: TGTGCCAGCAGCCAAGGTGTAGGACAGGGGACAACTGGGGCCAACGTCCTGACTTTC. Its protein product is CASSQGVGQGTTGANVLTF.

The gene calls are TRBV27 and TRBJ2-1; TRBD2 matches at 10 bases. Germline-derived CDR1 and CDR2 are MNHEY and SMNVEV (reference sequence). The CDR3 has 15 residues. Trimming took 2 bases from V and 5 from J; bases not matched to a gene: 3. The CDR3 bases are TGTGCCAGCAGTTTAGGACTAGCGGAGAACAATGAGCAGTTCTTC. Translated, it gives CASSLGLAENNEQFF.

The V gene is TRBV28, the J gene TRBJ1-4; unclear D gene. Germline V gene lookup returns CDR1 MDHEN and CDR2 SYDVKM. The CDR3 runs to 12 residues. V lost 3 bases to trimming and J lost 8 bases, with 7 bases between them. The CDR3 region is CASSFTQEKLFF. CDR3 DNA sequence: TGTGCCAGCAGTTTCACACAGGAAAAACTGTTTTTT. The complete variable domain, with remaining parts taken from reference TRBV28 and TRBJ1-4, reads DVKVTQSSRYLVKRTGEKVFLECVQDMDHENMFWYRQDPGLGLRLIYFSYDVKMKEKGDIPEGYSVSREKKERFSLILESASTNQTSMYLCASSFTQEKLFFGSGTQLSVL.

The V call is TRBV7-9, the J call TRBJ2-7; 10 bases are shared with TRBD2. The CDR3 has 18 residues. Germline CDR1 SEHNR, CDR2 FQNEAQ (reference sequence). Trimming at V came to 5 bases and at J to 6 bases, leaving 19 bases not matched to a gene. Written as DNA, the CDR3 is TGTGCCAGCAGCAATAAAGTACGGCTAGCGGGAGCGGTGGCCGAGCAGTACTTC. It encodes CASSNKVRLAGAVAEQYF.

The J gene is TRBJ1-2, the V gene TRBV18; D call uncertain. CDR3 size: 15 residues. V shed 3 bases and J shed 0 bases, with 11 bases lying between them. From germline, CDR1 is KGHSH and CDR2 LQKENI. Written as DNA, the CDR3 is TGTGCCAGCTCACCTAACGGCGGTGCTAACTATGGCTACACCTTC. Encoded protein: CASSPNGGANYGYTF.

This chain joins TRBV2 and TRBJ2-1, with 8 bases lining up with TRBD2. J was trimmed by 2 bases and V by 1 base; bases with no gene match: 1. The CDR3 is 15 residues long. The germline V gene has CDR1 SNHLY and CDR2 FYNNEI. The DNA for the CDR3 is TGTGCCAGCAGTGAAGAACTAGCGGCCTACAATGAGCAGTTCTTC. It is translated as CASSEELAAYNEQFF.

This chain joins TRBV7-2 and TRBJ2-5; the D is unclear. From germline, CDR1 is SGHTA and CDR2 FQGNSA. V was clipped by 2 bases and J by 5 bases, with 15 bases between them. This CDR3 has 15 amino acids. The CDR3 spells CASSLFAAPGETQYF. Here the CDR3 DNA reads TGTGCCAGCAGCTTATTTGCGGCACCCGGTGAGACCCAGTACTTC.

The rearrangement joins TRBV29-1 to TRBJ1-3, with D possibly being TRBD1 (6 bases). The CDR3 consists of 14 residues. V lost 1 base to trimming and J lost 2 bases, with 9 bases between them. Germline CDR1 is SQVTM and CDR2 is ANQGSEA. The CDR3 protein is CSVEVGGTGNTIYF. CDR3 nucleotide sequence: TGCAGCGTTGAAGTAGGGGGAACTGGAAACACCATATATTTT.

The chain employs TRBV28 and TRBJ2-7, with TRBD2 matching over 8 bases. Germline CDR1 is MDHEN and CDR2 is SYDVKM. Germline trimming cut 2 bases from V and 4 bases from J; bases unmatched to any gene: 7. There are 15 residues in the CDR3. Here the CDR3 DNA reads TGTGCCAGCAGTTTAATCGGGACTAGTAGGTACGAGCAGTACTTC. Encoded protein: CASSLIGTSRYEQYF.

This sequence joins TRBV6-2 or TRBV6-3 and TRBJ2-1; 11 nucleotides agree with TRBD1. With V trimmed by 4 bases and J by 2 bases, 1 base remained unmatched. Per the germline V gene, CDR1 is MNHEY and CDR2 is SVGEGT. This CDR3 spans 15 amino acids. CDR3 in DNA: TGTGCCAGCAGTTGGGACAGGGGGGCCTACAATGAGCAGTTCTTC. As protein: CASSWDRGAYNEQFF.

The rearrangement joins TRBV6-2 or TRBV6-3 to TRBJ1-1; D ambiguous. This CDR3 has 14 residues. With 6 bases removed from V and 2 bases from J, the gap between germline ends came to 13 bases. CDR1 MNHEY and CDR2 SVGEGT come from the germline V gene. The CDR3 loop reads CASSRTRINTEAFF. The CDR3 bases are TGTGCCAGCAGCAGAACACGTATCAACACTGAAGCTTTCTTT.

The V and J genes are TRBV3-1 (or the pseudogene TRBV3-2) and TRBJ1-1; 12 bases fit TRBD1. This CDR3 is 14 amino acids long. Germline V gene lookup returns CDR1 LGHDT and CDR2 YNNKEL (reference sequence). V was pared by 0 bases and J by 12 bases, with 5 bases of the junction left unmatched. Here the CDR3 reads CASSQEGDRGPTFF. Here the CDR3 DNA reads TGTGCCAGCAGCCAAGAGGGGGACAGGGGGCCAACTTTCTTT.

The V gene is TRBV20-1, the J gene TRBJ1-1; tentative D call: TRBD1 (5 bases). CDR1 and CDR2 from the germline V gene are DFQATT and SNEGSKA (reference sequence). This CDR3 contains 11 residues. With 5 bases removed from V and 6 bases from J, the gap between germline ends came to 10 bases. The DNA of the CDR3 is TGCAGTGCTGAGCAGGGATCTGAAGCTTTCTTT. This translates into CSAEQGSEAFF.

The chain recombines TRBV2 with TRBJ1-6; D gene unclear. Germline assignment: CDR1 SNHLY and CDR2 FYNNEI. The V gene lost 6 bases and the J gene lost 6 bases, with 9 bases spanning the gap. CDR3 length: 13 amino acids. The CDR3 sequence: CASRDSINSPLHF. The CDR3 DNA is TGTGCCAGCAGGGACTCAATTAATTCACCCCTCCACTTT.

The gene calls are TRBV18 and TRBJ2-7, with 8 bases aligning to TRBD2. V was pared by 2 bases and J by 6 bases, with 6 bases of the junction left unmatched. CDR1 KGHSH and CDR2 LQKENI come from the germline V gene. The CDR3 spans 14 residues. CDR3: CASSPGAGVSEQYF. DNA of the CDR3: TGTGCCAGCTCACCAGGAGCGGGAGTCTCCGAGCAGTACTTC.

The V and J genes are TRBV28 and TRBJ1-5; D might be TRBD1 (6 bases). Trimming removed 5 bases at V and 0 bases at J, with 11 bases between. The CDR3 has 15 residues. Germline V gene lookup returns CDR1 MDHEN and CDR2 SYDVKM. CDR3 in amino acids: CASSPGQISNQPQHF. CDR3 nucleotide sequence: TGTGCCAGCAGTCCCGGACAGATTAGCAATCAGCCCCAGCATTTT.

V gene TRBV3-1 (or the pseudogene TRBV3-2) combines with J gene TRBJ1-2; TRBD1 aligns across 8 bases. Germline CDR1 reads LGHDT; CDR2 reads YNNKEL (reference sequence). V was pared by 1 base and J by 0 bases, with 4 bases of the junction left unmatched. This CDR3 has 16 residues. Here the CDR3 DNA reads TGTGCCAGCAGCCAAGGCGGGACAGGAGCTAACTATGGCTACACCTTC. It specifies CASSQGGTGANYGYTF.

V is TRBV4-3 and J is TRBJ1-3, with D tentatively TRBD1 (6 bases). Looked up from germline, CDR1 is LGHNA and CDR2 is YSLEER. With 1 base removed from V and 4 bases from J, the gap between germline ends came to 17 bases. The length of the CDR3 is 17 residues. The CDR3 DNA reads as TGCGCCAGCAGCCAAGTGGCGGGGGGACAAACCGGAAACACCATATATTTT. It translates to CASSQVAGGQTGNTIYF.

This clone appeared a single time. The CDR3, as DNA: TGCAGCGTTGACTTGGACAGGTTGAACACTGAAGCTTTCTTT. This translates into CSVDLDRLNTEAFF. This chain uses TRBV29-1 with TRBJ1-1; 7 bases fit TRBD1. The germline gives CDR1 SQVTM, CDR2 ANQGSEA. With V trimmed by 3 bases and J by 0 bases, 4 bases remained unmatched. CDR3 length: 14 amino acids.